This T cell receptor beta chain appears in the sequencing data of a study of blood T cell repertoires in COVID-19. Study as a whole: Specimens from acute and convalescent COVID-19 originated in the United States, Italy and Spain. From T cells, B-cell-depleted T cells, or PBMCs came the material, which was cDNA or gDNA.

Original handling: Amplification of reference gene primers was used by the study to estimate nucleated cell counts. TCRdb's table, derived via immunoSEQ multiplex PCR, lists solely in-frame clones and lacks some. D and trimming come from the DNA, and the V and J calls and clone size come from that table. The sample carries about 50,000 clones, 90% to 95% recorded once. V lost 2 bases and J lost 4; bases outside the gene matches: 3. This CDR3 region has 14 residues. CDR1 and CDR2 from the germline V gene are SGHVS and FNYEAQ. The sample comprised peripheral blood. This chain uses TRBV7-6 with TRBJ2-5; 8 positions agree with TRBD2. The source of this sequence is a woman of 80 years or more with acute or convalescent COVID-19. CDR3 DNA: TGTGCCAGCAGCTTATTAGCGGGATCAGAGACCCAGTACTTC. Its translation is CASSLLAGSETQYF.